This T cell receptor (beta chain) is drawn from a study of T cell changes during pregnancy in multiple sclerosis. Method: immunoSEQ multiplex PCR; TCRdb's copy keeps in-frame clones and lacks some. The table has 80,000 to 100,000 clones, less than 95% seen once. This CDR3 has 15 amino acids. In germline, CDR1 is SGHRS, CDR2 YFSETQ. V lost 4 bases, J lost 2 bases, and 5 bases stayed unmatched. The chain has TRBV5-1 and TRBJ2-5; TRBD1 matches 10 bases. Sequenced material: peripheral blood, taken in the second trimester of pregnancy. This TCR came from a female donor in good health, enrolled as a control in a pregnancy study. This chain's CDR3 is CASSGDRGRQETQYF. The CDR3 DNA reads TGCGCCAGCAGCGGGGACAGGGGAAGGCAAGAGACCCAGTACTTC.